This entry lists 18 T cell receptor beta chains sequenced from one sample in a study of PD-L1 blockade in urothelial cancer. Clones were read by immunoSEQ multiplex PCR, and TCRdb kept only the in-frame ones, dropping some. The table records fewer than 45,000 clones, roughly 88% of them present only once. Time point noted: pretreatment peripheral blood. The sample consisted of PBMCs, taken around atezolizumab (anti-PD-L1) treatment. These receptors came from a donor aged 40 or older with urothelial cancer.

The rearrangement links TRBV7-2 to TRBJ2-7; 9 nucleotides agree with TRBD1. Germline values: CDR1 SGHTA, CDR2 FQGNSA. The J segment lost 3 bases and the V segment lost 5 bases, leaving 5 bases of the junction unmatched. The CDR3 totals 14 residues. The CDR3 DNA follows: TGTGCCAGCAGCCCCTGGGGACAGGGCTACGAGCAGTACTTC. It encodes CASSPWGQGYEQYF.

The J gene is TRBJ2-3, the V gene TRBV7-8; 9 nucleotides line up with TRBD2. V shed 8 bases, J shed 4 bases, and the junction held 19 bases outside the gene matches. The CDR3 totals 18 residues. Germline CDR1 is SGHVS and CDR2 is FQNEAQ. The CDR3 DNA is TGTGCCAGCCGTCAGTTTGGGGGTTGGCGGGAGGGTTCAGATACGCAGTATTTT. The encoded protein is CASRQFGGWREGSDTQYF.

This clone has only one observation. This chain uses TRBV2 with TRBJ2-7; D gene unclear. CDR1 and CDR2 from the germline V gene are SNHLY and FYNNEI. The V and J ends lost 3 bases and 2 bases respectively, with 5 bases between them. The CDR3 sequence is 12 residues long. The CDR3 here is CASSEAPYEQYF. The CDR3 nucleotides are TGTGCCAGCAGTGAGGCACCCTACGAGCAGTACTTC. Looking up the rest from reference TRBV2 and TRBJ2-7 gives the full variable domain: EPEVTQTPSHQVTQMGQEVILRCVPISNHLYFYWYRQILGQKVEFLVSFYNNEISEKSEIFDDQFSVERPDGSNFTLKIRSTKLEDSAMYFCASSEAPYEQYFGPGTRLTVT.

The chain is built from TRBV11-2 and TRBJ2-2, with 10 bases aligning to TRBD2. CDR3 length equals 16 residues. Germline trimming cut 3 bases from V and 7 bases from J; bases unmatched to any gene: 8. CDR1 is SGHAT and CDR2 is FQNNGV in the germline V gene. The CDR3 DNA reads TGTGCCAGCAGCTTCCTCGGGTTAGCGGGAGGCGGGGAGCTGTTTTTT. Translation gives CASSFLGLAGGGELFF.

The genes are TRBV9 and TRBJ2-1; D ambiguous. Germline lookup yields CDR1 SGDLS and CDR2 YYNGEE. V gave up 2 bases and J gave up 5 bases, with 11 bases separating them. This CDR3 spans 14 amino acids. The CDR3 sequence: CASSVLSTNNEQFF. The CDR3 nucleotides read TGTGCCAGCAGCGTTCTGTCCACAAACAATGAGCAGTTCTTC.

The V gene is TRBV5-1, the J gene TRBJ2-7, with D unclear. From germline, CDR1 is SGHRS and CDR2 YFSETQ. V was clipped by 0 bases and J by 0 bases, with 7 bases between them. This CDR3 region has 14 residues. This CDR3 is CASSLALTSYEQYF. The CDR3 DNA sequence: TGCGCCAGCAGCTTGGCACTAACCTCCTACGAGCAGTACTTC.

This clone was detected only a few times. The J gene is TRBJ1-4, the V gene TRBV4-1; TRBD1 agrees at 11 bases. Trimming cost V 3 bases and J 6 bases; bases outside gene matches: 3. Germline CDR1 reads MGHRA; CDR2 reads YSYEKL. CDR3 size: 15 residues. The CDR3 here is CASSQDRGRYEKLFF. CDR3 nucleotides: TGCGCCAGCAGCCAGGACAGGGGGCGTTATGAAAAACTGTTTTTT.

The CDR3 region has the DNA TGCGCCAGCAGCCTAATTTCCGGGACTACCAATGAGCAGTTCTTC. Translating it yields CASSLISGTTNEQFF. This chain connects TRBV4-1 to TRBJ2-1, with 7 bases fitting TRBD2. The length of the CDR3 is 15 residues. After removal of 4 bases from V and 6 bases from J, the junction contained 9 bases not matched to a gene. CDR1 is MGHRA and CDR2 is YSYEKL in the germline V gene.

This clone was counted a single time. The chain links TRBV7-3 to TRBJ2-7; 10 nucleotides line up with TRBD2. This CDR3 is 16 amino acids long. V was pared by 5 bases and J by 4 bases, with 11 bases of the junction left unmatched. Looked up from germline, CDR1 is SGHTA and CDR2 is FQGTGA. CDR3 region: CASSPSPLAGVYEQYF. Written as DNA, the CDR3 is TGTGCCAGCAGCCCTTCGCCCCTAGCGGGAGTGTACGAGCAGTACTTC. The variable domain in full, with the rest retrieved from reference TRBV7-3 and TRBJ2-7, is GAGVSQTPSNKVTEKGKYVELRCDPISGHTALYWYRQSLGQGPEFLIYFQGTGAADDSGLPNDRFFAVRPEGSVSTLKIQRTERGDSAVYLCASSPSPLAGVYEQYFGPGTRLTVT.

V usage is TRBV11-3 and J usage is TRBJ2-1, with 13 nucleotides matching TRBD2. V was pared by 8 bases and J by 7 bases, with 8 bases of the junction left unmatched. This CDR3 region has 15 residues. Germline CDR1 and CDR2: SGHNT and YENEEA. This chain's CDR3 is CASRTSGRARNEQFF. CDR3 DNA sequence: TGTGCCAGCCGAACTAGCGGGAGGGCCCGGAATGAGCAGTTCTTC.

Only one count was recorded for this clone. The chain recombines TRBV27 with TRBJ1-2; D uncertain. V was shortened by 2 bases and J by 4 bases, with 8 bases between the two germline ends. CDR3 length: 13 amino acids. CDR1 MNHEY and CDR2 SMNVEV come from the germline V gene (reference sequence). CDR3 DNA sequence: TGTGCCAGCAGTTTACACCCAGTCTATGGCTACACCTTC. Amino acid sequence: CASSLHPVYGYTF.

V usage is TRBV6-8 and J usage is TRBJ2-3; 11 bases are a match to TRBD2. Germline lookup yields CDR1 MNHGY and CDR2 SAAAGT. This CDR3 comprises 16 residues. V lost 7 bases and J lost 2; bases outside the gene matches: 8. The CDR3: CASTRLAGRNTDTQYF. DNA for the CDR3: TGTGCCAGCACCAGACTAGCGGGAAGGAACACAGATACGCAGTATTTT.

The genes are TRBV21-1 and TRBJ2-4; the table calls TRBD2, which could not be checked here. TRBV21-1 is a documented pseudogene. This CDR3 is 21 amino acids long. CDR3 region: CASSKGRPTSGSYLAKNIQYF. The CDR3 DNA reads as TGTGCCAGCAGCAAGGGACGGCCGACTAGCGGGAGTTACCTAGCCAAAAACATTCAGTACTTC.

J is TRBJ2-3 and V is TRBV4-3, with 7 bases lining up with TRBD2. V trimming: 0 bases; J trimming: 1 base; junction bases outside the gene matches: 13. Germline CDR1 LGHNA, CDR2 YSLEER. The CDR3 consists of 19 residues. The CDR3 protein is CASSQEMSRGAGGTDTQYF. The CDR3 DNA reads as TGCGCCAGCAGCCAAGAGATGTCGCGAGGGGCGGGGGGCACAGATACGCAGTATTTT.

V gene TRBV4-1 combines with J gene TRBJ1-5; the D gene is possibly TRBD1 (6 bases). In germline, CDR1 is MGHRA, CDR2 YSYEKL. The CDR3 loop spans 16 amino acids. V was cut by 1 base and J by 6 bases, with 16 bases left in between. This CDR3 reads CASSQGVLGGVQPQHF. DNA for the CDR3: TGCGCCAGCAGCCAAGGAGTGCTAGGGGGGGTTCAGCCCCAGCATTTT.

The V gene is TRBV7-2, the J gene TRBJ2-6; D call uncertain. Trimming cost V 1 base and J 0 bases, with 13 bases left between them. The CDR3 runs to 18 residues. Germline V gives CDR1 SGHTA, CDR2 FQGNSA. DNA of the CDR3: TGTGCCAGCAGCTTAGTGGCTCAGGCCTCCTCTGGGGCCAACGTCCTGACTTTC. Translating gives CASSLVAQASSGANVLTF.

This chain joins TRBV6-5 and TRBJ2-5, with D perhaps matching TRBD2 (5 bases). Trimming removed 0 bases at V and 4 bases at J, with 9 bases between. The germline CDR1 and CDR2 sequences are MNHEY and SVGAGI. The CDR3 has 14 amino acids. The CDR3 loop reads CASSYSSGGETQYF. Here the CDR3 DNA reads TGTGCCAGCAGTTACTCGTCAGGAGGAGAGACCCAGTACTTC.

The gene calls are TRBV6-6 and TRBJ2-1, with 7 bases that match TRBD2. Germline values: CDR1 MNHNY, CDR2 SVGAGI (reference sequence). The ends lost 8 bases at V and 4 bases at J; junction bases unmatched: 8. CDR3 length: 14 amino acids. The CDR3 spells CASASLADYNEQFF. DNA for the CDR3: TGTGCCAGCGCCTCCCTAGCGGATTACAATGAGCAGTTCTTC.